The source of this T cell receptor (beta chain) is a study of CD8+CD57+ T cells in acquired aplastic anemia. Study-level information: Average CD4+ read depth in healthy donors was some 9.9 million reads.

The germline V gene encodes CDR1 SGDLS and CDR2 YYNGEE. The V gene lost 3 bases and the J gene lost 10 bases, with 11 bases spanning the gap. The length of the CDR3 is 13 residues. Template material for TCR beta VDJ and CDR3 profiling consisted of genomic DNA. One entry per CDR3 protein results from TCRdb running MiXCR on the reads. The sample has about 48,000 distinct CDR3 sequences, around 70% seen once. Material for sequencing was sorted CD4+, CD8+, or CD8+CD57+ T cells (not recorded which) from PBMCs. This rearrangement joins TRBV9 to TRBJ1-6; D gene uncertain. This TCR came from a human donor in good health, serving as a control. CDR3 DNA sequence: TGTGCCAGCAGCGGCGACACGTCGTCACCCCTCCACTTT. As protein: CASSGDTSSPLHF.